The clone carrying this T cell receptor beta chain showed up just a few times. These data originate in a study of T-cell reconstitution after alpha-beta-depleted transplantation in children. V shed 2 bases and J shed 3 bases, with 11 bases lying between them. This CDR3 has 14 amino acids. CDR1 is ENHRY, CDR2 SYGVKD, per germline. Unique molecular identifiers featured in how the TCRbeta library was prepared. MiXCR, run by TCRdb on the PCR reads, gives a single entry per CDR3 protein. This repertoire shows some 550,000 distinct CDR3 sequences, roughly 23% found once; its top ten account for 11% to 15%. The receptor comes from a boy younger than two who had a stem cell transplant for acute myeloid leukemia, so the T cells may come from the graft donor. The gene calls are TRBV10-3 and TRBJ2-7; TRBD1 might be the D (5 bases). The sample here was PBMCs, mostly from graft donor cells, taken 360 days after TCRalphabeta/CD19-depleted stem cell transplant. CDR3 loop: CAISEGATLYEQYF. As DNA, the CDR3 is TGTGCCATCAGTGAGGGGGCGACCCTCTACGAGCAGTACTTC.